Included here is one T cell receptor (beta chain) sequence, with context. Antigen unknown. The entry originates in a study of Ad26.COV2.S vaccination and SARS-CoV-2 variants. Study-wide context: Enrolled in COV1001, the donor was in the Ad26.COV2.S trial arm, which received the vaccine. Donor got 5x10^10 or 1x10^11 viral particles of Ad26.COV2.S.

The treatment was: some 20 received Ad26.COV2.S at low or high dose, single or two shots; 5 received placebo; per-sample allocation not given. Vaccine and placebo recipients were sampled on day 63 after the first injection. The CDR3 consists of 17 residues. With V trimmed by 1 base and J by 7 bases, 7 bases remained unmatched. Per the germline V gene, CDR1 is SGHTA and CDR2 is FQGNSA. Produced via immunoSEQ multiplex PCR; TCRdb's table is partial and in-frame only. The sample includes approximately 400,000 clones, around 84% seen only once; the top ten take around 3%. Findings of the study overall: Compared with placebo recipients, vaccine recipients had higher spike-specific TCR breadth.

The chain links TRBV7-2 to TRBJ2-1; 13 bases line up with TRBD2. The input for sequencing was peripheral blood, taken in a trial of Ad26.COV2.S vaccine versus placebo. This clonotype was sampled from a person aged 18-60 years who received the Ad26.COV2.S COVID-19 vaccine or a placebo. The CDR3 nucleotides read TGTGCCAGCAGCTTAGTCCAAGGGACTAGCGGGACTAATGAGCAGTTCTTC. It is translated as CASSLVQGTSGTNEQFF.